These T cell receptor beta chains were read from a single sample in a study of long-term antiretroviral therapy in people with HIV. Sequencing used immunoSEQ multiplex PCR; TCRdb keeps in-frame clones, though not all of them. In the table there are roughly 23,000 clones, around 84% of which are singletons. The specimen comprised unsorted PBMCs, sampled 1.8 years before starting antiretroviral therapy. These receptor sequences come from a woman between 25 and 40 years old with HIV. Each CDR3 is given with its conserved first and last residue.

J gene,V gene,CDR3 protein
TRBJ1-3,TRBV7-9,CASSSTGAGNTIYF
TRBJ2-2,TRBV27,CASSFLAGNTGELFF
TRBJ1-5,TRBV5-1,CASSLAGQLGQPQHF
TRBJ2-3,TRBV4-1,CASSQARLATQYF
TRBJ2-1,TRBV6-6,CASSYSLAGPLNEQFF
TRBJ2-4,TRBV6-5,CASSYSEGGGNIQYF
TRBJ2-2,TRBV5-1,CASSLDGGGELFF
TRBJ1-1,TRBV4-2,CASSPEGGSSRTEAFF
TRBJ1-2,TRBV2,CASTKDRGPHGYTF
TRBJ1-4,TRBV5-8,CASSLEGWSNEKLFF
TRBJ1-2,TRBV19,CASLRPGLGYTF
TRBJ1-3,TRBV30,CAWSIGSGNTIYF
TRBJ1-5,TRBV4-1,CASSQAVGRQPQHF
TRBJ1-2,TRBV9,CASSVSLGHYGYTF
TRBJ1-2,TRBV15,CATSRDSKGNGYTF
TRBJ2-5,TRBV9,CASSVETGQETQYF
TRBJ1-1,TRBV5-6,CASSFTGSGSDTEAFF
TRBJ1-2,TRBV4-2,CASSQEDGPYGYTF
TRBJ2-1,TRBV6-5,CASSWRGGADHEQFF
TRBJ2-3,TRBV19,CASAVGGRYTDTQYF
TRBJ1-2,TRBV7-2,CASSPWGAGTSNYGYTF
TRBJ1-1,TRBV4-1,CASSPGDRATF
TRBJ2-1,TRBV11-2,CASSSRGDNEQFF
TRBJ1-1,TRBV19,CASSFRTGGAEAFF
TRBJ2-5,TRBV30,CAWGESGTQYF
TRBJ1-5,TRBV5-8,CASSAGVDSFGNQPQHF
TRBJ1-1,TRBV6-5,CASSPRNERTEAFF